This T cell receptor beta chain was retrieved from a study of cytomegalovirus exposure and HLA in healthy donors. Whole-study context: Findings of an earlier analysis included roughly 110 million unique TCR beta sequences from 180 million or so T cells. Study-wide results and caveats: Sequencing likely generated an artifact that appeared as a cluster of highly shared sequence variants. From TCR beta sequences, most subjects' HLA-A and HLA-B alleles were reportedly predicted accurately.

60 Vbeta and 13 Jbeta primers were used in PCR. Per the original data handling: It was a later analysis that counted about 80 million unique TCR beta chains, of which roughly 11 million were shared. Here immunoSEQ multiplex PCR was the method, and the copy in TCRdb shows in-frame clones only, minus some. D and trimming come from the DNA, and the V and J calls and clone size come from that table. The profile covers under 150,000 clones, with roughly 67% appearing a single time and about 8.6% taken by the ten largest. In its sample, this clone was seen once. Its antigen is currently unknown. Trimming at V came to 4 bases and at J to 6 bases, leaving 16 bases not matched to a gene. Germline loops: CDR1 SQVTM, CDR2 ANQGSEA. CDR3 length: 16 residues.

The sequenced material came from PBMCs. The sequence was collected from a man aged 18 to 29 in good health and CMV-seropositive. The J gene is TRBJ2-3, the V gene TRBV29-1; 7 bases fit TRBD1. CDR3 bases: TGCAGCGTTGGAAGTCGGAGAGGGGGCTCGACGGATACGCAGTATTTT. It is translated as CSVGSRRGGSTDTQYF.